This T cell receptor beta chain was recovered during a study of blood T cell repertoires in COVID-19. Study-wide context: Nucleic acid was either cDNA or gDNA, and it came from T cells, B-cell-depleted T cells, or PBMCs.

TCRdb's copy holds only in-frame clones and misses some; the assay was immunoSEQ multiplex PCR. The table has around 270,000 clones, approximately 92% seen once. The CDR3 contains 15 residues. Deletions cut 0 bases from V and 2 bases from J, with 9 bases between. Germline lookup yields CDR1 SGDLS and CDR2 YYNGEE. This chain uses TRBV9 with TRBJ1-3; TRBD1 might be the D (5 bases). This receptor was taken from a person aged 18 to 30 with COVID-19, enrolled during active disease. The sample taken for sequencing was peripheral blood. The CDR3 bases are TGTGCCAGCAGCGTAGGGCAGGGTACTGGAAACACCATATATTTT. Amino acid sequence: CASSVGQGTGNTIYF.